This entry lists 23 T cell receptor beta chains sequenced from one sample in a study of cytomegalovirus exposure and HLA in healthy donors. Primers for the PCR totalled 60 Vbeta and 13 Jbeta. The table came from immunoSEQ multiplex PCR; TCRdb's copy has only in-frame clones and leaves some out. The sample table includes around 200,000 clones. The material sequenced was PBMCs. The receptors were gathered from a woman aged 30 to 39 in good health and CMV-seropositive.

The chain has TRBV28 and TRBJ2-7; 12 bases are shared with TRBD2. The V and J ends lost 6 bases and 0 bases, in that order; junction bases with no gene match: 3. The germline gives CDR1 MDHEN, CDR2 SYDVKM. The CDR3 totals 15 residues. The CDR3 loop reads CASRRLAGVSYEQYF. As DNA, the CDR3 is TGTGCCAGCAGGAGACTAGCGGGAGTCTCCTACGAGCAGTACTTC.

DNA for the CDR3: TGTGCCAGTAGTATCCAGGGATCGAACACCGGGGAGCTGTTTTTT. Translation: CASSIQGSNTGELFF. The chain combines TRBV19 with TRBJ2-2; perhaps TRBD1 as D (5 bases). The V and J ends lost 3 bases and 0 bases respectively, with 8 bases between them. From germline, CDR1 is LNHDA and CDR2 SQIVND (reference sequence). CDR3 length: 15 amino acids.

The genes are TRBV15 and TRBJ2-2, with no clear D. This CDR3 spans 15 amino acids. Germline CDR1 LNHNV, CDR2 YYDKDF (reference sequence). Trimming left V 1 base short and J 4 bases short, with 10 bases between. The CDR3 region is CATSRAEVSTGELFF. As DNA, the CDR3 is TGTGCCACCAGCAGAGCCGAGGTGAGCACCGGGGAGCTGTTTTTT.

The CDR3 region is CASSIVGNNSPLHF. The CDR3 DNA reads TGTGCCAGCAGTATCGTTGGCAATAATTCACCCCTCCACTTT. This rearrangement joins TRBV2 to TRBJ1-6; D gene ambiguous. V was trimmed by 5 bases and J by 5 bases, leaving 10 bases between them. The CDR3 is 14 residues long. Germline CDR1 is SNHLY and CDR2 is FYNNEI.

This rearrangement joins TRBV27 to TRBJ1-4, with a possible D match to TRBD1 (6 bases). This CDR3 contains 15 residues. Trimming cost V 3 bases and J 4 bases, with 12 bases left between them. Germline values: CDR1 MNHEY, CDR2 SMNVEV (reference sequence). CDR3 DNA sequence: TGTGCCAGCAGTTTCAGGGGTTGGGGTAATGAAAAACTGTTTTTT. Translating it yields CASSFRGWGNEKLFF.

V is TRBV6-5 and J is TRBJ1-4; a possible D gene is TRBD1 (5 bases). Germline lookup yields CDR1 MNHEY and CDR2 SVGAGI. There are 14 residues in the CDR3. Trimming cost V 5 bases and J 6 bases, with 13 bases left between them. This CDR3 reads CASSEWGEDEKLFF. The CDR3 region has the DNA TGTGCCAGCAGTGAATGGGGGGAGGATGAAAAACTGTTTTTT.

The chain is built from TRBV19 and TRBJ2-7, with D unclear. Deletions cut 4 bases from V and 5 bases from J, with 12 bases between. Germline assignment: CDR1 LNHDA and CDR2 SQIVND (reference sequence). The CDR3 runs 13 residues. As DNA, the CDR3 is TGTGCCAGTAGTACCACACGAACCGACGAGCAGTACTTC. Its translation: CASSTTRTDEQYF.

The chain uses TRBV30 and TRBJ1-3, with TRBD1 matching 7 bases. Trimming cost V 0 bases and J 9 bases; bases outside gene matches: 5. This CDR3 region has 13 residues. CDR1 GTSNPN and CDR2 SVGIG come from the germline V gene (reference sequence). This chain's CDR3 is CAWSVLQGSTIYF. CDR3 DNA: TGTGCCTGGAGTGTACTACAGGGGAGCACCATATATTTT.

The chain employs TRBV2 and TRBJ2-3; 11 nucleotides align to TRBD2. The length of the CDR3 is 17 residues. Germline V gives CDR1 SNHLY, CDR2 FYNNEI. Unmatched junction bases numbered 15, after V lost 7 bases and J lost 6 bases. The chain's CDR3 is CASTAPPLAGGSDTQYF. Here the CDR3 DNA reads TGTGCCAGCACCGCTCCCCCCCTAGCGGGAGGTAGCGATACGCAGTATTTT.

The chain combines TRBV4-1 with TRBJ2-7, with TRBD2 as a possible D gene (6 bases). The CDR3 runs to 13 residues. Between the trimmed V and J ends, which lost 4 bases and 4 bases, there was a span of 11 bases. Germline-derived CDR1 and CDR2 are MGHRA and YSYEKL. For the CDR3, the DNA is TGCGCCAGCAGCCTAGGTGGGGGGTACGAGCAGTACTTC. Translating gives CASSLGGGYEQYF.

The chain joins TRBV18 to TRBJ2-5; TRBD2 might be the D (6 bases). CDR1 is KGHSH, CDR2 LQKENI, per germline. CDR3 length: 13 residues. Deletions cut 2 bases from V and 3 bases from J, with 7 bases between. The CDR3 region is CASSPGEEETQYF. The CDR3, as DNA: TGTGCCAGCTCACCAGGGGAGGAAGAGACCCAGTACTTC.

As concerns this clone: Other DNA sequences of this sample code for an identical CDR3. The CDR3 DNA reads TGTGCCAGCAGAACAGGAAGCACTGAAGCTTTCTTT. Translated, it gives CASRTGSTEAFF. This chain uses TRBV28 with TRBJ1-1, with D possibly being TRBD1 (5 bases). The CDR3 is 12 amino acids. Germline V lookup: CDR1 MDHEN, CDR2 SYDVKM. V was pared by 6 bases and J by 4 bases, with 9 bases between.

The J gene is TRBJ2-7, the V gene TRBV2, with TRBD2 matching over 7 bases. The ends lost 6 bases at V and 2 bases at J; junction bases unmatched: 4. The germline V gene has CDR1 SNHLY and CDR2 FYNNEI. This CDR3 has 13 amino acids. The CDR3, as DNA: TGTGCCAGCAGGGACGCGGGGGCCTACGAGCAGTACTTC. The encoded protein is CASRDAGAYEQYF.

V and J are TRBV5-4 and TRBJ2-7; D may be TRBD1 (5 bases). Trimming took off 2 bases at V and 7 bases at J, with 16 bases between the two ends. CDR1 SGHNT and CDR2 YYREEE come from the germline V gene (reference sequence). This CDR3 has 14 amino acids. The CDR3 bases are TGTGCCAGCAGCTTTCTGCAGGGAACTGGAGAGCAGTACTTC. Translation: CASSFLQGTGEQYF. Based on the CDR3 plus reference TRBV5-4 and TRBJ2-7, the full variable domain is ETGVTQSPTHLIKTRGQQVTLRCSSQSGHNTVSWYQQALGQGPQFIFQYYREEENGRGNFPPRFSGLQFPNYSSELNVNALELDDSALYLCASSFLQGTGEQYFGPGTRLTVT.

The rearrangement uses TRBV18 and TRBJ2-7; D remains unclear. This CDR3 is 14 amino acids long. Germline V CDR1 and CDR2: KGHSH, LQKENI. V lost 2 bases and J lost 6, with 14 bases in between. The CDR3, as DNA: TGTGCCAGCTCACCAGTGATATCACTCGGCGAGCAGTACTTC. Residues: CASSPVISLGEQYF. Based on the CDR3 plus reference TRBV18 and TRBJ2-7, the full variable domain is NAGVMQNPRHLVRRRGQEARLRCSPMKGHSHVYWYRQLPEEGLKFMVYLQKENIIDESGMPKERFSAEFPKEGPSILRIQQVVRGDSAAYFCASSPVISLGEQYFGPGTRLTVT.

V and J are TRBV5-1 and TRBJ1-4; 10 nucleotides line up with TRBD1. With 3 bases clipped from V and 8 bases from J, the junction kept 7 bases outside the gene matches. The germline CDR1 and CDR2 sequences are SGHRS and YFSETQ. CDR3 length: 15 amino acids. CDR3 sequence: CASSWTGTGEEKLFF. Written as DNA, the CDR3 is TGCGCCAGCAGCTGGACCGGGACAGGGGAAGAAAAACTGTTTTTT.

V is TRBV5-1 and J is TRBJ2-7; 7 nucleotides match TRBD1. The V gene's germline CDR1 is SGHRS and CDR2 YFSETQ. The CDR3 contains 14 residues. Trimming took 3 bases from V and 3 from J; bases not matched to a gene: 6. The CDR3 DNA reads TGCGCCAGCAGCTCCCCCGGGACAGACTACGAGCAGTACTTC. Translated: CASSSPGTDYEQYF. The whole variable domain, remainder taken from reference TRBV5-1 and TRBJ2-7, is KAGVTQTPRYLIKTRGQQVTLSCSPISGHRSVSWYQQTPGQGLQFLFEYFSETQRNKGNFPGRFSGRQFSNSRSEMNVSTLELGDSALYLCASSSPGTDYEQYFGPGTRLTVT.

The chain joins TRBV6-5 to TRBJ1-4; a possible D gene is TRBD1 (5 bases). V lost 6 bases and J lost 1, with 12 bases in between. Per the germline V gene, CDR1 is MNHEY and CDR2 is SVGAGI. The CDR3 is 15 amino acids. The CDR3 reads CASSQQGLTNEKLFF. The CDR3 DNA reads TGTGCCAGCAGCCAGCAGGGTTTAACTAATGAAAAACTGTTTTTT.

The chain employs TRBV27 and TRBJ2-5, with D tentatively TRBD2 (6 bases). Per germline, CDR1 MNHEY and CDR2 SMNVEV (reference sequence). The CDR3 has 16 residues. V was trimmed by 2 bases and J by 2 bases, leaving 15 bases between them. CDR3 residues: CASSLGLGLKQETQYF. The DNA of the CDR3 is TGTGCCAGCAGTTTAGGGCTGGGACTGAAGCAAGAGACCCAGTACTTC.

The chain combines TRBV29-1 with TRBJ1-1; D not certain. This CDR3 region has 13 residues. Germline V gene data show CDR1 as SQVTM and CDR2 as ANQGSEA. Trimming left V 4 bases short and J 6 bases short, with 15 bases between. The CDR3 DNA reads as TGCAGCGTTGTAGTAACTTTTAGAGCTGAAGCTTTCTTT. Translated: CSVVVTFRAEAFF.

The rearrangement joins TRBV5-4 to TRBJ1-1; TRBD1 matches 7 bases. Germline lookup yields CDR1 SGHNT and CDR2 YYREEE (reference sequence). Germline trimming cut 4 bases from V and 1 base from J; bases unmatched to any gene: 1. The CDR3 spans 13 residues. CDR3: CASSRTGNTEAFF. In DNA, the CDR3 is TGTGCCAGCAGCAGGACAGGGAACACTGAAGCTTTCTTT.

This chain joins TRBV7-2 and TRBJ1-5; no firm D call. This CDR3 is built from 13 residues. CDR1 is SGHTA, CDR2 FQGNSA, per germline. Trimming took 2 bases from V and 4 from J, leaving 6 bases between them. CDR3 bases: TGTGCCAGCAGCTTATCGCAGAATCAGCCCCAGCATTTT. Encoded protein: CASSLSQNQPQHF.

V gene TRBV7-8 combines with J gene TRBJ2-5, with D possibly TRBD2 on 6 matching bases. The V end was cut by 5 bases, the J end by 1 base, with 14 bases between. Per the germline V gene, CDR1 is SGHVS and CDR2 is FQNEAQ. CDR3 length equals 15 residues. The CDR3 protein is CASSRGLGGQETQYF. CDR3 nucleotides: TGTGCCAGCAGCAGGGGACTTGGAGGCCAAGAGACCCAGTACTTC.